Each of the 20 T cell receptor beta chains below was sequenced from the same sample in a study of T cells after yellow fever vaccination (dated by TCRdb to the late 2010s). The sample's treatment or condition label, decoded: live attenuated yellow fever vaccine strain. The library relied on 5' RACE. The data were produced on an Illumina NovaSeq 6000. Starting from the raw public reads, TCRdb applied fastp trimming at Q25, assembled clones with MiXCR and retained in-frame beta chains. Every distinct CDR3 protein forms one entry, paired with its most common genes and DNA. Within this sample are 250,000 to 350,000 distinct CDR3 sequences, with around 4.5% of them counted one time only. The ten largest clones capture just under 20% of the sample. This specimen consisted of PBMCs, obtained 15 days after the yellow fever booster vaccination. The receptor source for this set is a young man who received the YFV17D yellow fever vaccine.

A few counts support this clonotype. The chain uses TRBV7-6 and TRBJ2-2; 9 positions match TRBD2. The CDR3 contains 18 residues. Germline CDR1 and CDR2: SGHVS and FNYEAQ. The V and J ends lost 1 base and 0 bases, in that order; junction bases with no gene match: 6. In DNA, the CDR3 is TGTGCCAGCAGCTTAGGGTTAGCGGGGGCTACGAACACCGGGGAGCTGTTTTTT. Translated: CASSLGLAGATNTGELFF.

This clonotype was seen many times. CDR3 DNA sequence: TGTGCCAGCAGTTCGCACGGGACGGGGGATTACGAGCAGTACTTC. It specifies CASSSHGTGDYEQYF. The rearrangement uses TRBV6-6 and TRBJ2-7; the D gene is possibly TRBD2 (6 bases). V dropped 4 bases and J dropped 4 bases, with 17 bases sitting between them. Germline CDR1 is MNHNY and CDR2 is SVGAGI (reference sequence). The CDR3 contains 15 residues.

This clonotype was observed a few times. The genes are TRBV27 and TRBJ2-5; D is undetermined. This CDR3 is built from 15 residues. Germline assignment: CDR1 MNHEY and CDR2 SMNVEV (reference sequence). Trimming took 7 bases from V and 0 from J, leaving 15 bases between them. For the CDR3, the DNA is TGTGCCAGCATGGTAACGGGCCCCTACCAAGAGACCCAGTACTTC. This gives the protein CASMVTGPYQETQYF.

This clonotype was recorded a few times. V and J are TRBV5-1 and TRBJ1-1; D perhaps matches TRBD1 (5 bases). This CDR3 region has 15 residues. V was shortened by 0 bases and J by 1 base, with 10 bases between the two germline ends. CDR1 and CDR2 (germline): SGHRS, YFSETQ. The CDR3: CASSLDRNSNTEAFF. In DNA, the CDR3 is TGCGCCAGCAGCTTGGACAGGAACTCGAACACTGAAGCTTTCTTT.

Many counts were recorded for this clonotype. The chain joins TRBV25-1 to TRBJ2-3; TRBD2 agrees at 8 bases. In germline, CDR1 is MGHDK, CDR2 SYGVNS. Germline trimming cut 5 bases from V and 2 bases from J; bases unmatched to any gene: 6. The CDR3 runs 15 residues. The CDR3 DNA reads TGTGCCAGCAGTCTGGCGGGGGGAACCACAGATACGCAGTATTTT. Amino acids: CASSLAGGTTDTQYF.

The chain combines TRBV5-1 with TRBJ2-7; TRBD2 is a possible D gene (6 bases). From germline, CDR1 is SGHRS and CDR2 YFSETQ. Between the trimmed V and J ends, which lost 4 bases and 2 bases, there was a span of 16 bases. The CDR3 sequence is 15 residues long. The CDR3 DNA reads as TGCGCCAGCAGCCCCGGGGGAGTGGACACCTACGAGCAGTACTTC. Translation gives CASSPGGVDTYEQYF.

This clonotype showed up many times. The V and J genes are TRBV5-6 and TRBJ2-3, with D possibly TRBD1 on 6 matching bases. There are 12 residues in the CDR3. V was shortened by 4 bases and J by 6 bases, with 9 bases between the two germline ends. Germline V gene sequence: CDR1 SGHDT, CDR2 YYEEEE. CDR3 protein: CASSGTRDTQYF. CDR3 DNA: TGTGCCAGCAGCGGGACAAGGGATACGCAGTATTTT.

This clonotype showed up just a few times. The V and J genes are TRBV6-2 or TRBV6-3 and TRBJ1-5; 9 bases fit TRBD1. This CDR3 is built from 13 residues. Trimming at V came to 8 bases and at J to 7 bases, leaving 6 bases not matched to a gene. From germline, CDR1 is MNHEY and CDR2 SVGEGT. The CDR3 sequence: CASGLTGGQPQHF. The CDR3 DNA is TGTGCCAGCGGACTCACAGGGGGCCAGCCCCAGCATTTT.

This clonotype was recorded at least ten times. The gene calls are TRBV12-3 or TRBV12-4 and TRBJ2-1; 9 bases are a match to TRBD2. The CDR3 loop spans 14 amino acids. V lost 6 bases to trimming and J lost 6 bases; unmatched junction nucleotides: 6. DNA for the CDR3: TGTGCCAGCAGCTATATGACTAGCGGCAATGAGCAGTTCTTC. Its translation is CASSYMTSGNEQFF.

This clonotype was observed at least ten times. The rearrangement links TRBV5-1 to TRBJ1-1; D is undetermined. The CDR3 totals 15 residues. The germline gives CDR1 SGHRS, CDR2 YFSETQ. V was clipped by 2 bases and J by 1 base, with 12 bases between them. The CDR3 loop reads CASSFLDSPNTEAFF. CDR3 DNA sequence: TGCGCCAGCAGCTTCCTGGACTCCCCGAACACTGAAGCTTTCTTT.

This clonotype was seen a handful of times. The CDR3, as DNA: TGTGCCAGCAGCCAATGGCGGGACCAAGAGACCCAGTACTTC. Its translation: CASSQWRDQETQYF. V and J are TRBV3-1 and TRBJ2-5; TRBD2 might be the D (5 bases). The V gene lost 2 bases and the J gene lost 0 bases, with 7 bases spanning the gap. Germline assignment: CDR1 LGHDT and CDR2 YNNKEL (reference sequence). The CDR3 length is 14 residues.

V is TRBV12-3 or TRBV12-4 and J is TRBJ2-1; no clear D. Trimming removed 4 bases from V and 1 base from J, with 14 bases in between. This CDR3 contains 16 residues. The CDR3 DNA sequence: TGTGCCAGCAGTTCCATTGACCACGCTTCCTACAATGAGCAGTTCTTC. It yields the protein CASSSIDHASYNEQFF.

This clonotype was counted between two and nine times. The chain employs TRBV5-4 and TRBJ2-5, with 9 bases lining up with TRBD2. The V segment lost 4 bases and the J segment 5 bases; nucleotides outside the gene matches: 6. Per germline, CDR1 SGHNT and CDR2 YYREEE (reference sequence). The CDR3 length is 14 residues. The CDR3 DNA follows: TGTGCCAGCAGCATGCGGGGGGGCCGCGAGACCCAGTACTTC. Its translation: CASSMRGGRETQYF.

The rearrangement uses TRBV3-1 and TRBJ1-6, with D possibly matching TRBD1 (6 bases). V gave up 8 bases and J gave up 0 bases, with 14 bases separating them. The germline gives CDR1 LGHDT, CDR2 YNNKEL (reference sequence). The CDR3 is 16 residues long. In DNA, the CDR3 is TGTGCCAGCGCCGAAGGGGGTAGCTCCTATAATTCACCCCTCCACTTT. Translated, it gives CASAEGGSSYNSPLHF.

The chain employs TRBV24-1 and TRBJ2-3; 10 bases align to TRBD1. J lost 2 bases, V lost 4 bases, and 5 bases had no gene match. Germline CDR1 and CDR2: KGHDR and SFDVKD. This CDR3 region has 16 residues. The CDR3, as DNA: TGTGCCACCAGTGACCCGACAGGGGGCTTCACAGATACGCAGTATTTT. This translates into CATSDPTGGFTDTQYF.

V usage is TRBV5-1 and J usage is TRBJ2-3; possible D gene TRBD1, 6 bases. The CDR3 is 16 amino acids. Trimming removed 0 bases at V and 2 bases at J, with 13 bases between. Germline V CDR1 and CDR2: SGHRS, YFSETQ. DNA of the CDR3: TGCGCCAGCAGCTTGGGGGGCAGGGGATCCACAGATACGCAGTATTTT. Its translation: CASSLGGRGSTDTQYF.

This sequence joins TRBV29-1 and TRBJ1-2, with 9 bases matching TRBD1. V lost 7 bases to trimming and J lost 4 bases; unmatched junction nucleotides: 4. From germline, CDR1 is SQVTM and CDR2 ANQGSEA. The CDR3 loop spans 12 amino acids. The CDR3 DNA is TGCAGCGACAGGGGGCGCGGCTATGGCTACACCTTC. Protein sequence: CSDRGRGYGYTF. The full variable domain, in which reference TRBV29-1 and TRBJ1-2 provide the parts outside the CDR3, is SAVISQKPSRDICQRGTSLTIQCQVDSQVTMMFWYRQQPGQSLTLIATANQGSEATYESGFVIDKFPISRPNLTFSTLTVSNMSPEDSSIYLCSDRGRGYGYTFGSGTRLTVV.

This clonotype showed up many times. J is TRBJ1-6 and V is TRBV7-2; D gene uncertain. Trimming shortened V by 1 base and J by 14 bases, and 12 bases separated the two germline ends. The CDR3 covers 13 residues. The germline V gene encodes CDR1 SGHTA and CDR2 FQGNSA. CDR3 sequence reads: CASSLVADSALHF. The CDR3 coding sequence is TGTGCCAGCAGCTTAGTCGCGGACTCAGCCCTCCACTTT.

This clonotype was seen a few times. The rearrangement joins TRBV7-3 to TRBJ1-2; D is possibly TRBD1 (5 bases). Per the germline V gene, CDR1 is SGHTA and CDR2 is FQGTGA. V was pared by 5 bases and J by 3 bases, with 16 bases between. The CDR3 length is 15 residues. CDR3 sequence: CASSPTGLSYYGYTF. The CDR3 DNA reads as TGTGCCAGCAGCCCGACGGGACTTTCGTACTATGGCTACACCTTC.

This clonotype was recorded many times. This chain uses TRBV5-1 with TRBJ2-7; TRBD1 or TRBD2 may be the D gene (5 bases each). Germline assignment: CDR1 SGHRS and CDR2 YFSETQ. The CDR3 contains 13 residues. The ends were cut back, 5 bases at V and 3 bases at J, with 12 bases in the middle. The CDR3, as DNA: TGCGCCAGCAGTGGGGGACCACTCTACGAGCAGTACTTC. It translates to CASSGGPLYEQYF.